Ten or more counts support the clone carrying this T cell receptor (beta chain). The antigen is not known. Germline CDR1 reads SGHDT; CDR2 reads YYEEEE. The CDR3 consists of 15 residues. With 7 bases removed from V and 3 bases from J, the gap between germline ends came to 14 bases. From RNA, the CDR3 regions of TCR beta chains were amplified and sequenced. Second-round multiplex PCR followed a first-round RT-PCR using HTBI primers. TCRdb recomputed calls from the multiplex PCR reads with MiXCR, one row per CDR3 protein. The repertoire holds hundreds of thousands of distinct CDR3 sequences, 22% seen once, with approximately 7.7% in the top ten. Exclusion criteria comprised other autoimmune diseases, uncontrolled infections, pregnancy or lactation in patients. This sample stems from a study of Graves' ophthalmopathy and Graves' hyperthyroidism. Study overall: Peripheral blood (taken before any treatment) was collected at initial diagnosis.

Study findings and constraints: Researchers report that a 13-signature model separated ophthalmopathy from stable hyperthyroidism, posting 85% to 90% sensitivity and less than 82% specificity. In blood, most expanded thyroid clonotypes above 0.001 frequency were also detected.

Sequenced: peripheral blood. This sequence originates from a woman aged 18-30 years with stable Graves' hyperthyroidism. Some clones in this sample may be carry-over from other donors' samples. The chain links TRBV5-6 to TRBJ1-6; D is possibly TRBD1 (6 bases). CDR3 bases: TGTGCCAGCTGTAGGGGGTCCAACTATAATTCACCCCTCCACTTT. It translates to CASCRGSNYNSPLHF.